This T cell receptor beta chain comes out of a study of T cell changes during pregnancy in multiple sclerosis. This CDR3 is 14 amino acids long. Trimming removed 1 base from V and 6 bases from J, with 12 bases in between. CDR1 and CDR2 from the germline V gene are MNHEY and SMNVEV (reference sequence). Sequencing was performed with immunoSEQ multiplex PCR; in TCRdb, only in-frame clones are kept and a portion is missing. The table records some 40,000 clones, roughly 94% of them present only once. The TCR originated in a female donor with multiple sclerosis, enrolled in a pregnancy study. The sequenced sample was peripheral blood, obtained in the third trimester of pregnancy. The chain links TRBV27 to TRBJ1-1; D is possibly TRBD1 (6 bases). Here the CDR3 DNA reads TGTGCCAGCAGTTTATTGGACAGTTTGTCTGAAGCTTTCTTT. As protein: CASSLLDSLSEAFF.